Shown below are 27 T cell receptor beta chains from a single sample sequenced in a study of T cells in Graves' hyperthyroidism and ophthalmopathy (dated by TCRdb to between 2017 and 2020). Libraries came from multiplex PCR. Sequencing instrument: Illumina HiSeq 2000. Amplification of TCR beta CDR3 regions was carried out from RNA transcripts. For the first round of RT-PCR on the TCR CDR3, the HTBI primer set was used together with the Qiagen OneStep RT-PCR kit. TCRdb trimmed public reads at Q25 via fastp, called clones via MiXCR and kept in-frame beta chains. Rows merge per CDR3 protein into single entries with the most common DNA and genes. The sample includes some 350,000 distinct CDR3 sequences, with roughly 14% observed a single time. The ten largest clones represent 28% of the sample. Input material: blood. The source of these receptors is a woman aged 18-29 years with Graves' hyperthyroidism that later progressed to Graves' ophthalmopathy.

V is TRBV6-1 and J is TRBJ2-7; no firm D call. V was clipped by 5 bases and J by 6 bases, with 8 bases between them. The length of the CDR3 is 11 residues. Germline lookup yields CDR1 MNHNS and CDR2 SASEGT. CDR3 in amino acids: CASSYGTEQYF. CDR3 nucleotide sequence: TGTGCCAGCAGTTATGGAACCGAGCAGTACTTC.

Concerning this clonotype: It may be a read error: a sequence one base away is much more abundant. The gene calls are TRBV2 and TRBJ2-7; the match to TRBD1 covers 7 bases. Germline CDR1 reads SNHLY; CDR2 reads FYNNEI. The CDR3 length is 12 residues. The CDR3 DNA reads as TGTGCCAGCACCGGGACAGACTACAAGCAGTACTTC. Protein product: CASTGTDYKQYF.

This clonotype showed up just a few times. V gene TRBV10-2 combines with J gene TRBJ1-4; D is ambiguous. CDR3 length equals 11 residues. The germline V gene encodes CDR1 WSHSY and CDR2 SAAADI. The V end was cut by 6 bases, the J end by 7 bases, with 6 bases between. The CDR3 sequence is CASRKGEKLFF. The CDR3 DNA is TGCGCCAGCAGAAAGGGTGAAAAACTGTTTTTT.

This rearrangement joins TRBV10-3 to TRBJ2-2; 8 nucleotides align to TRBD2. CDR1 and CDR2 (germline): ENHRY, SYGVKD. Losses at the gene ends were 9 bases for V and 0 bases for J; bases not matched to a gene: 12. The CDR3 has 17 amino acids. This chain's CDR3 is CAIASNYGRANTGELFF. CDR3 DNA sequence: TGTGCCATAGCCTCTAATTACGGGAGGGCGAACACCGGGGAGCTGTTTTTT.

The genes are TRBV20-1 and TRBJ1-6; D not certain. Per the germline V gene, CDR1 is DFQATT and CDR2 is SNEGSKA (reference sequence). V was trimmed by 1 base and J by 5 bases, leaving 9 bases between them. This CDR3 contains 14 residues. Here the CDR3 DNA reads TGCAGTGCTAGAGCGGCGGGTAATAATTCACCCCTCCACTTT. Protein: CSARAAGNNSPLHF.

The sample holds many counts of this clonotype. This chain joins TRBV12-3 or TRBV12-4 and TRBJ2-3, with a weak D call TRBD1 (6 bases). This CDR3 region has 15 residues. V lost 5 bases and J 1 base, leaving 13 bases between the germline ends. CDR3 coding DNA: TGTGCCAGCAGTCGCAGGGGATTTGGCACAGATACGCAGTATTTT. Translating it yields CASSRRGFGTDTQYF.

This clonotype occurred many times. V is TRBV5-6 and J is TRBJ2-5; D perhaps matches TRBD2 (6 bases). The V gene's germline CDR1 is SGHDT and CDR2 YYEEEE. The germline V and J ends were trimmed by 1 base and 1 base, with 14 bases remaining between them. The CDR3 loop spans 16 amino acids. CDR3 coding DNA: TGTGCCAGCAGCTTGTCGGCAGTGGGAGGCCAAGAGACCCAGTACTTC. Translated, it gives CASSLSAVGGQETQYF.

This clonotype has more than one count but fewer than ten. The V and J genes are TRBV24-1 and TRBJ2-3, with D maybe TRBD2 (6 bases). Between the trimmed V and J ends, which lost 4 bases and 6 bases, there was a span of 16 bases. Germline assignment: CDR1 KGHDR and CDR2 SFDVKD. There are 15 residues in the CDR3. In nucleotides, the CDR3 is TGTGCCACCAGTGACGAATGGGGGGATGTGGATACGCAGTATTTT. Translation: CATSDEWGDVDTQYF.

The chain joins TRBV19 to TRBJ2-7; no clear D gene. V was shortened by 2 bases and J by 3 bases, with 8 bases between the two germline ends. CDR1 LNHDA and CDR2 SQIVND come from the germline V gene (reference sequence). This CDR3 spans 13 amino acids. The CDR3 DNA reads TGTGCCAGTAGTATAACAGACCACTACGAGCAGTACTTC. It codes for CASSITDHYEQYF.

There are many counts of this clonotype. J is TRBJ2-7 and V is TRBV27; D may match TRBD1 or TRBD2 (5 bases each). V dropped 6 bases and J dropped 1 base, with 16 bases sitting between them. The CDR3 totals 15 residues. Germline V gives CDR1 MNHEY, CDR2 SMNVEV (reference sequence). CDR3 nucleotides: TGTGCCAGCAGGTCCGACAGCGGTAAATCCTACGAGCAGTACTTC. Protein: CASRSDSGKSYEQYF.

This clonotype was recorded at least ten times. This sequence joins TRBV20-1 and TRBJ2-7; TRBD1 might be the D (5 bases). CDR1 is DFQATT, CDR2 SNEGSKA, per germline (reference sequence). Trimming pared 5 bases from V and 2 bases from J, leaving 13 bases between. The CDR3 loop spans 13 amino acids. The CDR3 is CSAPGQDTYEQYF. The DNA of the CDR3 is TGCAGTGCTCCCGGACAAGATACCTACGAGCAGTACTTC.

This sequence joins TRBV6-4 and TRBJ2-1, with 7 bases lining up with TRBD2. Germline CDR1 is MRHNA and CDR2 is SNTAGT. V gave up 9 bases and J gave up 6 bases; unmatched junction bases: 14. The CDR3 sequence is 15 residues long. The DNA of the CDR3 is TGTGCCAGTAGGCTCGGACTAGTCCATTCCAATGAGCAGTTCTTC. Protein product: CASRLGLVHSNEQFF.

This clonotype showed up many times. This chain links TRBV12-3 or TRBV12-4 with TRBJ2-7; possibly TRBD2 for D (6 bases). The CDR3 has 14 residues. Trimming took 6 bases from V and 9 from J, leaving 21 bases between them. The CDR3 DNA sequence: TGTGCCAGCAGCCAAGGGGACTTTCTAACTGGGCAGTACTTC. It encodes CASSQGDFLTGQYF.

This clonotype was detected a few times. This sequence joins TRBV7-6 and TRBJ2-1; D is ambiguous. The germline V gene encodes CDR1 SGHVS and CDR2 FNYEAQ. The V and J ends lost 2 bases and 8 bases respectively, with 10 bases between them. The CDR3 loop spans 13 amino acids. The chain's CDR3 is CASSLIGAYEQFF. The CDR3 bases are TGTGCCAGCAGCTTAATCGGCGCATATGAGCAGTTCTTC.

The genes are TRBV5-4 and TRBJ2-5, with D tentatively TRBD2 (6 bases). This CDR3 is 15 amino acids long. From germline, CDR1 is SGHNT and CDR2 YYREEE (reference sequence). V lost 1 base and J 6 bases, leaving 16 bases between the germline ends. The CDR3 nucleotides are TGTGCCAGCAGCTTGTACGGGAGTGGCGGGAAGACCCAGTACTTC. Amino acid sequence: CASSLYGSGGKTQYF.

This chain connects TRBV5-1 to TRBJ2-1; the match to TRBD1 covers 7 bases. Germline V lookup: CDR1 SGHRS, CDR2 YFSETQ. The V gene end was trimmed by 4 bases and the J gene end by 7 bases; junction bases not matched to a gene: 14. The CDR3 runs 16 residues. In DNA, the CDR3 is TGCGCCAGCAGCCCAACGGTCGGGACAGCAAAGAATGAGCAGTTCTTC. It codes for CASSPTVGTAKNEQFF.

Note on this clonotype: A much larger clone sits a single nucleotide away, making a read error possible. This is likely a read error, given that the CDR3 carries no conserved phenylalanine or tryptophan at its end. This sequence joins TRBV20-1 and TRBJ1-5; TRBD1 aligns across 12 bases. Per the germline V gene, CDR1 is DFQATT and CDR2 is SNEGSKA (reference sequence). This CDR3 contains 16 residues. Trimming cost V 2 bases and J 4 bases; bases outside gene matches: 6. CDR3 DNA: TGCAGTGCTAGATCGGGGGGACAGGGGGCTAATCAGCCCCAGCATCTT. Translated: CSARSGGQGANQPQHL.

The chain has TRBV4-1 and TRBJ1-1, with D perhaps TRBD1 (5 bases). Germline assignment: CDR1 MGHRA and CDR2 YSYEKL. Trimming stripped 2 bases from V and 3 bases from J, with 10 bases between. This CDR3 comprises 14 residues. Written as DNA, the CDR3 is TGCGCCAGCAGCCAACCGGGGCGGCACACTGAAGCTTTCTTT. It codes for CASSQPGRHTEAFF.

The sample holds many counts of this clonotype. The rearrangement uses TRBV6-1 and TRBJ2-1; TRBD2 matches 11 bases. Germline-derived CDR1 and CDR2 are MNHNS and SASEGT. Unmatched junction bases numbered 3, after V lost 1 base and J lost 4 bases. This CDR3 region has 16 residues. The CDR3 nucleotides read TGTGCCAGCAGTGAAGAGACTAGCGGGGCATACAATGAGCAGTTCTTC. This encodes CASSEETSGAYNEQFF.

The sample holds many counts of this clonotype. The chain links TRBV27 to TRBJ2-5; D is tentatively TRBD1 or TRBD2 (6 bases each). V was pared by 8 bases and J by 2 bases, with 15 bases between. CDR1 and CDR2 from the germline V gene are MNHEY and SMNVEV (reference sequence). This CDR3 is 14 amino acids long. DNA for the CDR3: TGTGCCAGCCGGTGGGGGGCTTCACAAGAGACCCAGTACTTC. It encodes CASRWGASQETQYF.

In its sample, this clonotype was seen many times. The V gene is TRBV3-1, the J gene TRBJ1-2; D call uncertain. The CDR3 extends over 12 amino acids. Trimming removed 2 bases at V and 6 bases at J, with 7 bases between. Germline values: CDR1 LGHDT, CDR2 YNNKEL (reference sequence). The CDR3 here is CASSQTAHGYTF. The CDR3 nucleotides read TGTGCCAGCAGCCAAACAGCGCATGGCTACACCTTC.

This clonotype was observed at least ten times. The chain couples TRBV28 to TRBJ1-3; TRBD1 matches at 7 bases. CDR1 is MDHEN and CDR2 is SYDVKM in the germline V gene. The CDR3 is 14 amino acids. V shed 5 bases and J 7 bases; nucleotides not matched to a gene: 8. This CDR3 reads CASSVDRVRNTIYF. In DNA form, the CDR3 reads TGTGCCAGCAGTGTAGACAGGGTGAGGAACACCATATATTTT.

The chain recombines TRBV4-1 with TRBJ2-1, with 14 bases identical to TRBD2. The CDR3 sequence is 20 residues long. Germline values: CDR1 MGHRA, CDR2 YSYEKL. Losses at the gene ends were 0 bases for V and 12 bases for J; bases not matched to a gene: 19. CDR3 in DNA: TGCGCCAGCAGCCAAGATTACGCGACTAGCGGGAGGGCCCTCTCGCTAGCGCAGTTCTTC. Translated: CASSQDYATSGRALSLAQFF.

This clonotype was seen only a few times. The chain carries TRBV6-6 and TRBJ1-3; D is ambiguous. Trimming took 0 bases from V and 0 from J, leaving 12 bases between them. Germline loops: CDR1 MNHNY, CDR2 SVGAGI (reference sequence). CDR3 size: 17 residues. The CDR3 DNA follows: TGTGCCAGCAGTTACTCTAGCAGAGTCGTCTCTGGAAACACCATATATTTT. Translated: CASSYSSRVVSGNTIYF.

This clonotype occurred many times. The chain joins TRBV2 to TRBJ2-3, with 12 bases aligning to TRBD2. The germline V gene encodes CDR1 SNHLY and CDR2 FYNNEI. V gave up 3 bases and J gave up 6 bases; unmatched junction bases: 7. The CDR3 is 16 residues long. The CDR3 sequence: CASSDGLAGRRDTQYF. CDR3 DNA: TGTGCCAGCAGTGACGGACTAGCGGGGAGGCGGGATACGCAGTATTTT.

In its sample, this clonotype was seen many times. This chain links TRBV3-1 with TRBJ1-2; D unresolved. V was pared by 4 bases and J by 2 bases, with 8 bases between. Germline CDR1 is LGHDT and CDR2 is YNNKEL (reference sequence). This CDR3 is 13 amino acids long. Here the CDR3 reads CASSRAENYGYTF. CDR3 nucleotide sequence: TGTGCCAGCAGCCGGGCAGAAAACTATGGCTACACCTTC. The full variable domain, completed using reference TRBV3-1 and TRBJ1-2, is DTAVSQTPKYLVTQMGNDKSIKCEQNLGHDTMYWYKQDSKKFLKIMFSYNNKELIINETVPNRFSPKSPDKAHLNLHINSLELGDSAVYFCASSRAENYGYTFGSGTRLTVV.

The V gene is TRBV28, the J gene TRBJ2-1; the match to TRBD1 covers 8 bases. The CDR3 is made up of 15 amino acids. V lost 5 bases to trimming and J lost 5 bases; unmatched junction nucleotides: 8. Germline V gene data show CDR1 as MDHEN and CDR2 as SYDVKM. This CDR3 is CASSPGQGFNNEQFF. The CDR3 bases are TGTGCCAGCAGTCCCGGACAGGGATTTAACAATGAGCAGTTCTTC.